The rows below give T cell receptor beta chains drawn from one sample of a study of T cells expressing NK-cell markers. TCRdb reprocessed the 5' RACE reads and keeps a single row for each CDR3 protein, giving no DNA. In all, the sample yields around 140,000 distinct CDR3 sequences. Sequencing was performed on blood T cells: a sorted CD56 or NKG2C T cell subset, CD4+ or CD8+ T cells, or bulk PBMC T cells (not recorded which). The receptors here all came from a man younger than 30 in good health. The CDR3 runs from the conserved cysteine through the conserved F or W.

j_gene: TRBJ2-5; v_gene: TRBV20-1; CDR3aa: CSARAPGQGARLWETQYF
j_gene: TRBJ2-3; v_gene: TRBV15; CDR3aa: CATSSTSGRGGDTQYF
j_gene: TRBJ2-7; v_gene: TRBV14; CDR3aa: CASSRGQVGLGEQYF
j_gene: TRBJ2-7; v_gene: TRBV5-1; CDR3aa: CASSLTGTGASEQYF
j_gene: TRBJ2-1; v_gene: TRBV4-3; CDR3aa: CASSQDRQWAAEQFF
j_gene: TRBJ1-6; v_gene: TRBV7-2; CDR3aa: CASSLVGLGSYNSPLHF
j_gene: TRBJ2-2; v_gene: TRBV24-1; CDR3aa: CATSDFAQENTGELFF
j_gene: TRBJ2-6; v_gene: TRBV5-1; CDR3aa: CASSPRDSLSSGANVLTF
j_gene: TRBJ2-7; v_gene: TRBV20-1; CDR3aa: CSAMGPGLALSYEQYF
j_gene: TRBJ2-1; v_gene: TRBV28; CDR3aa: CASCRSGGRAYNEQFF
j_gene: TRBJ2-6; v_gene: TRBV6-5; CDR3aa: CASSYGTQSSGANVLTF
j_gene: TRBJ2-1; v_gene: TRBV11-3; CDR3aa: CASSPRTSGIDEQFF
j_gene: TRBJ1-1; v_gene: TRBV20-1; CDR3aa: CSAALDWGNTEAFF
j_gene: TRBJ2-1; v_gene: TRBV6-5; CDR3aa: CASSSLNWGEQFF
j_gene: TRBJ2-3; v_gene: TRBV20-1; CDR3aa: CSARDWGMSTDTQYF
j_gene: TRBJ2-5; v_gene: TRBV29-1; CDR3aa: CSVELRDGEETQYF
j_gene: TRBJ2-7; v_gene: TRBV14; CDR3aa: CASSHGTGWIYEQYF
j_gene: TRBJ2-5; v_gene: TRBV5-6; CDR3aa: CASSLTEAETQYF
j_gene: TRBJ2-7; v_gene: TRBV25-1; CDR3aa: CASSDGQGQYF
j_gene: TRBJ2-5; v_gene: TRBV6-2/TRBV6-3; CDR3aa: CASSRLAGVNIQETQYF
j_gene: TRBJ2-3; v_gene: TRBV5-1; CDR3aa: CASSLALAGFKGGDTQYF
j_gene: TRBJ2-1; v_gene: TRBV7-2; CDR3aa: CASSYANYNEQFF
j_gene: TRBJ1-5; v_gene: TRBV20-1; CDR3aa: CSARVGGDLPQHF
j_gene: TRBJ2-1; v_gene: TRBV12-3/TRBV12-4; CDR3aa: CASRQTLVDEQFF
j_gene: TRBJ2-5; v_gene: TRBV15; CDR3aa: CATSKLVDQETQYF
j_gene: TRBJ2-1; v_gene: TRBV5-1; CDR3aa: CASSLDGAWQFF
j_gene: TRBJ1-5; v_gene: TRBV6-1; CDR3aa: CASRLPGPILKPQHF
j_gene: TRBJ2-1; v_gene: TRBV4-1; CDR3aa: CASSQEVFSSGSSYNEQFF
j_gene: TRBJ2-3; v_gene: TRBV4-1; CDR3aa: CASSQETGTGRTDTQYF
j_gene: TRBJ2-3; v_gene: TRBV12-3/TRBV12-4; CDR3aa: CASSPPGLVTDTQYF
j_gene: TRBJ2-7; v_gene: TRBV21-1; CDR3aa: CATIKRGREVADRYEQYF
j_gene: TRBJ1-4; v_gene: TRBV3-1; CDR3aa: CASSQEQDRDDEKLFF